These T cell receptor beta chains were read from a single sample in a study of T cell changes during pregnancy in multiple sclerosis. Libraries were prepared by immunoSEQ multiplex PCR; TCRdb keeps only in-frame clonotypes and omits some of them. The table has some 59,000 clones, 89% seen once. The source was peripheral blood, collected in the first trimester of pregnancy. The receptor set was obtained from a female donor with multiple sclerosis, enrolled in a pregnancy study. CDR3s include the opening cysteine and the closing phenylalanine or tryptophan. A D gene is named only where the DNA matches it firmly. The size of a clone is reported for some rows only, either as once, few or many, or as a class for expanded clones.

V: TRBV19
size: -
D: -
length: 13
J: TRBJ2-7
DNA: TGTGCCAGTAGTATAAGAGGCCGCGGCGAGCAGTACTTC
CDR3: CASSIRGRGEQYF

V: TRBV29-1
size: -
D: -
length: 12
J: TRBJ1-2
DNA: TGCAGCGACTGGGGAGGGGTTGGAGGCTACACCTTC
CDR3: CSDWGGVGGYTF

V: TRBV28
size: -
D: -
length: 12
J: TRBJ1-1
DNA: TGTGCCAGCAGTCGGTGGAGCACTGAAGCTTTCTTT
CDR3: CASSRWSTEAFF

V: TRBV10-2
size: few
D: TRBD1
length: 15
J: TRBJ1-1
DNA: TGCGCCAGCAGTGAGAGACAGGGGGCGTTAACTGAAGCTTTCTTT
CDR3: CASSERQGALTEAFF

V: TRBV10-3
size: -
D: TRBD2
length: 16
J: TRBJ2-3
DNA: TGTGCCATCAGTGGGTCTAGCGGATCCCGCACAGATACGCAGTATTTT
CDR3: CAISGSSGSRTDTQYF

V: TRBV5-4
size: -
D: TRBD2
length: 15
J: TRBJ2-5
DNA: TGTGCCAGCAGCTTTAGCGGGGGCCGGCAAGAGACCCAGTACTTC
CDR3: CASSFSGGRQETQYF

V: TRBV19
size: -
D: TRBD2
length: 15
J: TRBJ2-1
DNA: TGTGCCAGTAGTCTGGGGCTAGCGGGACGCAATGAGCAGTTCTTC
CDR3: CASSLGLAGRNEQFF

V: TRBV4-1
size: -
D: -
length: 14
J: TRBJ1-5
DNA: TGCGCCAGCAGCCAAGATCACCAGGATCAGCCCCAGCATTTT
CDR3: CASSQDHQDQPQHF

V: TRBV25-1
size: -
D: TRBD2
length: 15
J: TRBJ2-7
DNA: TGTGCCAGCAGTGAGACTAGCGGGAGTTCCTACGAGCAGTACTTC
CDR3: CASSETSGSSYEQYF

V: TRBV7-9
size: -
D: TRBD1
length: 14
J: TRBJ2-2
DNA: TGTGCCAGCAGCGGACACAGGGGACCCGGGGAGCTGTTTTTT
CDR3: CASSGHRGPGELFF

V: TRBV15
size: -
D: TRBD2
length: 13
J: TRBJ2-3
DNA: TGTGCCACGGAACGGGGGGGTGCAGATACGCAGTATTTT
CDR3: CATERGGADTQYF

V: TRBV7-2
size: -
D: TRBD1
length: 16
J: TRBJ2-5
DNA: TGTGCCAGCAGCTCGTCGGTCGGGACAGGGGGAGAGACCCAGTACTTC
CDR3: CASSSSVGTGGETQYF